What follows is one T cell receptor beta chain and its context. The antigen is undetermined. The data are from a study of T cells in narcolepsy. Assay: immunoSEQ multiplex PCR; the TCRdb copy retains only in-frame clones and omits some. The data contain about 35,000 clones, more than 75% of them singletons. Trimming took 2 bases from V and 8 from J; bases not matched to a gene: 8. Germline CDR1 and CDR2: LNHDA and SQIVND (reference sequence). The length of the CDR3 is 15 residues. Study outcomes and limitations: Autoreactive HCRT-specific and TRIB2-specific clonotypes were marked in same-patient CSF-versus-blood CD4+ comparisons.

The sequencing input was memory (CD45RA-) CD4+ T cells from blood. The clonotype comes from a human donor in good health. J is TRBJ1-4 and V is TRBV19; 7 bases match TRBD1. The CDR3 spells CASSITGQGGEKLFF. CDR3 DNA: TGTGCCAGTAGTATAACAGGGCAGGGGGGGGAAAAACTGTTTTTT.